The 16 T cell receptor beta chains below come from one sample, sequenced in a study of blood T cell repertoires in COVID-19. Profiling relied on immunoSEQ multiplex PCR, and the TCRdb table lists in-frame clones only, not all of them. The table includes fewer than 250,000 clones, around 82% detected once. The specimen was peripheral blood. Receptors originate from a middle-aged woman with active or convalescent COVID-19.

V gene TRBV30 combines with J gene TRBJ1-1, with D maybe TRBD1 (6 bases). With 0 bases removed from V and 6 bases from J, the gap between germline ends came to 14 bases. The CDR3 sequence is 14 residues long. CDR1 GTSNPN and CDR2 SVGIG come from the germline V gene (reference sequence). In nucleotides, the CDR3 is TGTGCCTGGAGTGTACGGGGGGCGCCCGCTGAAGCTTTCTTT. It codes for CAWSVRGAPAEAFF. The whole variable domain, filled in from reference TRBV30 and TRBJ1-1, reads SQTIHQWPATLVQPVGSPLSLECTVEGTSNPNLYWYRQAAGRGLQLLFYSVGIGQISSEVPQNLSASRPQDRQFILSSKKLLLSDSGFYLCAWSVRGAPAEAFFGQGTRLTVV.

The chain links TRBV11-3 to TRBJ1-1, with D hard to call. The CDR3 runs 14 residues. The germline V gene encodes CDR1 SGHNT and CDR2 YENEEA. V shed 4 bases and J shed 1 base, with 10 bases lying between them. CDR3 DNA sequence: TGTGCCAGCAGCTCATCCGGGAGGAACACTGAAGCTTTCTTT. Translation: CASSSSGRNTEAFF.

The genes are TRBV27 and TRBJ1-1, with 9 bases aligning to TRBD1. Germline assignment: CDR1 MNHEY and CDR2 SMNVEV (reference sequence). With V trimmed by 5 bases and J by 5 bases, 9 bases remained unmatched. CDR3 length: 15 amino acids. The CDR3 nucleotides are TGTGCCAGCAGTCCACGGACAGGGGATTCAACTGAAGCTTTCTTT. Translating it yields CASSPRTGDSTEAFF.

The chain carries TRBV28 and TRBJ1-5; 9 positions agree with TRBD1. J lost 7 bases, V lost 2 bases, and 0 bases had no gene match. The length of the CDR3 is 13 residues. CDR1 and CDR2 (germline): MDHEN, SYDVKM. The DNA of the CDR3 is TGTGCCAGCAGTTTAACAGGGGGCCAGCCCCAGCATTTT. It translates to CASSLTGGQPQHF. Variable domain in full (rest from reference TRBV28 and TRBJ1-5): DVKVTQSSRYLVKRTGEKVFLECVQDMDHENMFWYRQDPGLGLRLIYFSYDVKMKEKGDIPEGYSVSREKKERFSLILESASTNQTSMYLCASSLTGGQPQHFGDGTRLSIL.

This chain links TRBV6-1 with TRBJ1-2; TRBD1 is a possible D gene (5 bases). V lost 6 bases and J 8 bases, leaving 19 bases between the germline ends. The CDR3 runs 14 residues. Looked up from germline, CDR1 is MNHNS and CDR2 is SASEGT. CDR3 DNA sequence: TGTGCCAGCAGCGAAAGACAGTTTTCGGTAGGCTACACCTTC. The encoded protein is CASSERQFSVGYTF.

The rearrangement uses TRBV7-2 and TRBJ2-3; TRBD2 is a possible D gene (5 bases). CDR3 size: 12 residues. The V end was cut by 7 bases, the J end by 6 bases, with 11 bases between. Germline CDR1 and CDR2: SGHTA and FQGNSA. As DNA, the CDR3 is TGTGCCAGCACCGATCCGGGGGATACGCAGTATTTT. It yields the protein CASTDPGDTQYF.

The chain has TRBV4-2 and TRBJ2-1; 7 bases align to TRBD2. Per germline, CDR1 LGHNA and CDR2 YNFKEQ. Trimming cost V 1 base and J 5 bases; bases outside gene matches: 5. The CDR3 covers 15 residues. The CDR3 sequence is CASSQVGLADNEQFF. For the CDR3, the DNA is TGTGCCAGCAGCCAAGTGGGCCTAGCGGACAATGAGCAGTTCTTC.

This chain connects TRBV6-5 to TRBJ2-5; 7 bases match TRBD1. With V trimmed by 6 bases and J by 4 bases, 5 bases remained unmatched. Germline CDR1 reads MNHEY; CDR2 reads SVGAGI. The CDR3 consists of 13 residues. Here the CDR3 reads CASRAAGGETQYF. The DNA of the CDR3 is TGTGCCAGCAGGGCAGCAGGGGGAGAGACCCAGTACTTC.

The V and J genes are TRBV19 and TRBJ1-2; TRBD1 agrees at 12 bases. CDR3 length: 17 amino acids. Looked up from germline, CDR1 is LNHDA and CDR2 is SQIVND (reference sequence). The V gene end was trimmed by 4 bases and the J gene end by 4 bases; junction bases not matched to a gene: 10. CDR3 bases: TGTGCCAGTAGTAGGGACAGGGGGCAGACCCGACCCTATGGCTACACCTTC. This encodes CASSRDRGQTRPYGYTF.

This chain connects TRBV13 to TRBJ1-4; 8 bases are a match to TRBD1. This CDR3 is built from 13 residues. Per germline, CDR1 PRHDT and CDR2 FYEKMQ (reference sequence). After removal of 3 bases from V and 8 bases from J, the junction contained 2 bases not matched to a gene. CDR3 loop: CASSLDRDEKLFF. CDR3 coding DNA: TGTGCCAGCAGCTTGGACAGGGACGAAAAACTGTTTTTT.

The rearrangement joins TRBV5-1 to TRBJ1-4; D gene uncertain. Germline V gene data show CDR1 as SGHRS and CDR2 as YFSETQ. Trimming removed 0 bases from V and 4 bases from J, with 7 bases in between. This CDR3 is 14 amino acids long. CDR3 bases: TGCGCCAGCAGCTTGGAATTTCTTAATGAAAAACTGTTTTTT. Translating it yields CASSLEFLNEKLFF.

This clone is a singleton in its sample. The chain has TRBV4-1 and TRBJ1-4; D is unresolved. Germline loops: CDR1 MGHRA, CDR2 YSYEKL. The CDR3 is 17 amino acids. With 4 bases removed from V and 7 bases from J, the gap between germline ends came to 22 bases. The CDR3 reads CASSPTGLNLGAEKLFF. CDR3 DNA: TGCGCCAGCAGCCCTACTGGCTTAAACTTGGGAGCTGAAAAACTGTTTTTT.

The chain employs TRBV2 and TRBJ2-3; a weak D match, TRBD2 (6 bases). The V end was cut by 7 bases, the J end by 4 bases, with 15 bases between. The CDR3 covers 14 residues. Germline V gene data show CDR1 as SNHLY and CDR2 as FYNNEI. In nucleotides, the CDR3 is TGTGCCAGCACCACGGGGGTGGGCCCAGATACGCAGTATTTT. This sequence encodes CASTTGVGPDTQYF.

The CDR3 sequence is CSLRTGPTGYGYTF. CDR3 sequence (DNA): TGCAGCTTACGGACAGGCCCTACGGGCTATGGCTACACCTTC. This chain joins TRBV29-1 and TRBJ1-2; 7 bases fit TRBD1. The CDR3 is 14 amino acids. Trimming removed 8 bases from V and 4 bases from J; junction bases left unmatched: 13. The germline V gene has CDR1 SQVTM and CDR2 ANQGSEA.

A single count supports this clone. Likely a read error: the CDR3 ends without its conserved phenylalanine or tryptophan. The V and J genes are TRBV3-1 (or the pseudogene TRBV3-2) and TRBJ1-6; 8 positions agree with TRBD1. After removal of 4 bases from V and 4 bases from J, the junction contained 15 bases not matched to a gene. Germline lookup yields CDR1 LGHDT and CDR2 YNNKEL (reference sequence). CDR3 length: 19 amino acids. CDR3: CASSLPENRGTVYNSPLHL. The CDR3 DNA reads TGTGCCAGCAGCCTCCCCGAAAACAGGGGGACCGTTTATAATTCACCCCTCCACCTT.

The chain joins TRBV6-2 or TRBV6-3 to TRBJ1-5; 11 bases are a match to TRBD1. Germline V CDR1 and CDR2: MNHEY, SVGEGT. The V gene end was trimmed by 6 bases and the J gene end by 4 bases; junction bases not matched to a gene: 8. The CDR3 runs 16 residues. The CDR3 region is CASSPPDRGRNQPQHF. As DNA, the CDR3 is TGTGCCAGCAGCCCACCGGACAGGGGGCGTAATCAGCCCCAGCATTTT.